The rows below give T cell receptor beta chains drawn from one sample of a study of T cells in Graves' hyperthyroidism and ophthalmopathy. Using its own MiXCR run on the multiplex PCR reads, TCRdb lists one record per CDR3 protein. The repertoire holds about 350,000 distinct CDR3 sequences, with roughly 15% as singletons. The sequencing input was blood. The receptors come from a woman aged 60 to 75 with Graves' ophthalmopathy. Both conserved end residues are part of each CDR3. Fields, in order: J gene, D gene, clone size, V gene, CDR3 protein, CDR3 DNA. The D gene is left open where the match is weak. Clone sizes are given selectively: once, few, many, or a class where the clone is expanded.

J gene: TRBJ2-5; D gene: -; clone size: many; V gene: TRBV27; CDR3 protein: CASSLFGLGVQETQYF; CDR3 DNA: TGTGCCAGCAGTTTATTCGGCTTGGGGGTCCAAGAGACCCAGTACTTC
J gene: TRBJ1-1; D gene: -; clone size: many; V gene: TRBV5-1; CDR3 protein: CASSLGVDNTEAFF; CDR3 DNA: TGCGCCAGCAGCTTGGGGGTGGACAACACTGAAGCTTTCTTT
J gene: TRBJ1-5; D gene: TRBD1; clone size: few; V gene: TRBV27; CDR3 protein: CASRDTGGADNQPQHF; CDR3 DNA: TGTGCCAGCAGAGACACAGGGGGCGCGGACAATCAGCCCCAGCATTTT
J gene: TRBJ2-1; D gene: -; clone size: few; V gene: TRBV14; CDR3 protein: CAPRDEQFF; CDR3 DNA: TGTGCCCCCAGAGATGAGCAGTTCTTC
J gene: TRBJ2-7; D gene: TRBD1; clone size: many; V gene: TRBV18; CDR3 protein: CASSRDRGPNEQYF; CDR3 DNA: TGTGCCAGCTCTCGCGACAGGGGGCCCAACGAGCAGTACTTC
J gene: TRBJ2-1; D gene: -; clone size: -; V gene: TRBV19; CDR3 protein: CASRDFPGAQQFF; CDR3 DNA: TGTGCCAGTCGGGACTTCCCGGGGGCGCAGCAGTTCTTC
J gene: TRBJ1-4; D gene: -; clone size: few; V gene: TRBV19; CDR3 protein: CASSLQVATNEKLFF; CDR3 DNA: TGTGCCAGTAGTCTCCAAGTTGCAACTAATGAAAAACTGTTTTTT
J gene: TRBJ2-3; D gene: -; clone size: few; V gene: TRBV11-2; CDR3 protein: CASSLANLGDTQYF; CDR3 DNA: TGTGCCAGCAGCTTAGCCAATTTAGGAGATACGCAGTATTTT
J gene: TRBJ2-1; D gene: TRBD2; clone size: few; V gene: TRBV2; CDR3 protein: CASSKRLAVTYNEQFF; CDR3 DNA: TGTGCCAGCAGTAAACGACTAGCGGTTACCTACAATGAGCAGTTCTTC
J gene: TRBJ2-7; D gene: -; clone size: few; V gene: TRBV20-1; CDR3 protein: CSAPPTWDEQYF; CDR3 DNA: TGCAGTGCTCCCCCGACCTGGGACGAGCAGTACTTC
J gene: TRBJ2-5; D gene: -; clone size: many; V gene: TRBV5-1; CDR3 protein: CASSPNGGETQYF; CDR3 DNA: TGCGCCAGCAGCCCAAATGGCGGGGAGACCCAGTACTTC
J gene: TRBJ2-3; D gene: -; clone size: many; V gene: TRBV7-2; CDR3 protein: CASSLNVFPDTQYF; CDR3 DNA: TGTGCCAGCAGCTTAAACGTCTTCCCAGATACGCAGTATTTT
J gene: TRBJ1-4; D gene: -; clone size: few; V gene: TRBV5-5; CDR3 protein: CASQADATNEKLFF; CDR3 DNA: TGTGCCAGCCAAGCGGACGCAACTAATGAAAAACTGTTTTTT
J gene: TRBJ1-3; D gene: -; clone size: -; V gene: TRBV29-1; CDR3 protein: CSVHKGGSGNTIYF; CDR3 DNA: TGCAGCGTTCATAAGGGGGGATCTGGAAACACCATATATTTT
J gene: TRBJ2-5; D gene: TRBD2; clone size: -; V gene: TRBV25-1; CDR3 protein: CASSDPGLAGVKETQYF; CDR3 DNA: TGTGCCAGCAGTGACCCGGGACTAGCGGGAGTCAAAGAGACCCAGTACTTC
J gene: TRBJ2-1; D gene: TRBD1; clone size: -; V gene: TRBV2; CDR3 protein: CASTEGGGQPNEQFF; CDR3 DNA: TGTGCCAGCACTGAAGGGGGCGGGCAGCCTAATGAGCAGTTCTTC
J gene: TRBJ2-2; D gene: TRBD2; clone size: many; V gene: TRBV28; CDR3 protein: CASSRLAGGTGELFF; CDR3 DNA: TGTGCCAGCAGCCGACTAGCGGGAGGGACCGGGGAGCTGTTTTTT
J gene: TRBJ2-4; D gene: -; clone size: many; V gene: TRBV20-1; CDR3 protein: CSARVPNQNIQYF; CDR3 DNA: TGCAGTGCTAGGGTCCCGAATCAAAACATTCAGTACTTC
J gene: TRBJ2-1; D gene: TRBD2; clone size: few; V gene: TRBV7-2; CDR3 protein: CASSPLAGGVYNEQFF; CDR3 DNA: TGTGCCAGCAGCCCGCTGGCGGGGGGCGTCTACAATGAGCAGTTCTTC
J gene: TRBJ1-5; D gene: TRBD1; clone size: many; V gene: TRBV27; CDR3 protein: CASSPGQGNQPQHF; CDR3 DNA: TGTGCCAGCAGTCCAGGACAGGGCAATCAGCCCCAGCATTTT
J gene: TRBJ2-1; D gene: TRBD1; clone size: -; V gene: TRBV4-1; CDR3 protein: CASSQDGTGPYNEQFF; CDR3 DNA: TGCGCCAGCAGCCAAGATGGGACAGGCCCATACAATGAGCAGTTCTTC
J gene: TRBJ2-1; D gene: TRBD2; clone size: many; V gene: TRBV7-9; CDR3 protein: CAGNSGSRYNEQFF; CDR3 DNA: TGTGCCGGAAATAGCGGGAGTAGGTACAATGAGCAGTTCTTC
J gene: TRBJ2-1; D gene: TRBD2; clone size: many; V gene: TRBV30; CDR3 protein: CAWTGLAGYGQFF; CDR3 DNA: TGTGCCTGGACAGGACTAGCGGGGTACGGGCAGTTCTTC
J gene: TRBJ2-3; D gene: TRBD1; clone size: -; V gene: TRBV4-1; CDR3 protein: CASSQVIKETGVQDTQYF; CDR3 DNA: TGCGCCAGCAGCCAAGTCATAAAGGAGACAGGGGTTCAAGATACGCAGTATTTT
J gene: TRBJ2-7; D gene: TRBD2; clone size: -; V gene: TRBV20-1; CDR3 protein: CSGRGLAGDGYEQYF; CDR3 DNA: TGCAGTGGAAGGGGACTAGCGGGAGACGGCTACGAGCAGTACTTC
J gene: TRBJ2-7; D gene: -; clone size: few; V gene: TRBV20-1; CDR3 protein: CSATFRESWAYEQYF; CDR3 DNA: TGCAGTGCTACTTTCCGGGAGAGCTGGGCCTACGAGCAGTACTTC
J gene: TRBJ2-7; D gene: TRBD2; clone size: few; V gene: TRBV19; CDR3 protein: CASSGSGRGSYEQYF; CDR3 DNA: TGTGCCAGTAGTGGTAGCGGGAGAGGATCCTACGAGCAGTACTTC
J gene: TRBJ2-7; D gene: TRBD1; clone size: -; V gene: TRBV28; CDR3 protein: CASSPRTGFYEQYF; CDR3 DNA: TGTGCCAGCAGCCCTCGGACAGGGTTTTACGAGCAGTACTTC
J gene: TRBJ2-3; D gene: TRBD2; clone size: many; V gene: TRBV29-1; CDR3 protein: CSVDGTSGSTDTQYF; CDR3 DNA: TGCAGCGTCGACGGGACTAGCGGGAGCACAGATACGCAGTATTTT
J gene: TRBJ2-3; D gene: -; clone size: -; V gene: TRBV6-2/TRBV6-3; CDR3 protein: CASSGRVRVTDTQYF; CDR3 DNA: TGTGCCAGCAGTGGTAGGGTACGGGTCACAGATACGCAGTATTTT
J gene: TRBJ2-1; D gene: -; clone size: -; V gene: TRBV12-3/TRBV12-4; CDR3 protein: CASSPGRRYNEQFF; CDR3 DNA: TGTGCCAGCAGCCCCGGGAGACGTTACAATGAGCAGTTCTTC
J gene: TRBJ2-7; D gene: TRBD2; clone size: many; V gene: TRBV7-2; CDR3 protein: CASSLASLAGIQYEQYF; CDR3 DNA: TGTGCCAGCAGCTTAGCGTCACTAGCGGGAATCCAGTACGAGCAGTACTTC
J gene: TRBJ2-7; D gene: -; clone size: many; V gene: TRBV30; CDR3 protein: CAWSGVGAGRLYEQYF; CDR3 DNA: TGTGCCTGGAGTGGTGTCGGGGCAGGGAGGTTGTACGAGCAGTACTTC